Reported below is one T cell receptor (beta chain). The record originates from a study of CXCR3-negative and CXCR3-positive naive CD8 T cells. UMI-tagged TRB cDNA libraries were built via 5' RACE. No DNA is given; TCRdb re-called the 5' RACE reads and lists each CDR3 protein once. The repertoire table contains roughly 25,000 distinct CDR3 sequences. The sample consisted of naive CXCR3- CD8+ T cells from blood. Stated subset: CD45RO-CCR7+CD27+CD95- naive CD8+ T cells lacking CXCR3 (TNR3-). This TCR was sampled from a human donor in good health. Some clones in this sample may be carry-over from other donors' samples.

CDR3 residues: CSVGGNSYEQYF. The rearrangement links TRBV29-1 to TRBJ2-7. This CDR3 is 12 amino acids long. Germline V gene sequence: CDR1 SQVTM, CDR2 ANQGSEA.